This TCR beta chain was captured by sequencing in a study of cytomegalovirus exposure and HLA in healthy donors. Researchers ran the PCR with 60 Vbeta and 13 Jbeta primers. Using immunoSEQ multiplex PCR, the repertoire was profiled, and TCRdb retains in-frame clones only, with some absent. The sample shows approximately 120,000 clones, about 86% of them seen only once. This TCR was sampled from a woman in her 30s in good health and CMV-seronegative. Sequences were obtained from PBMCs.

CDR3 region: CASSPTALNYGYTF. CDR3 coding DNA: TGTGCCAGCAGTCCGACAGCCTTAAACTATGGCTACACCTTC. This chain joins TRBV27 and TRBJ1-2, with D possibly TRBD1 on 5 matching bases. This CDR3 has 14 residues. Germline-derived CDR1 and CDR2 are MNHEY and SMNVEV (reference sequence). Trimming removed 5 bases from V and 2 bases from J, with 12 bases in between.